The 19 T cell receptor beta chains listed next were all sequenced from one sample in a study of molecular identifiers for immune sequencing clone quantification. TCRdb independently ran MiXCR on the PCR reads; one entry per CDR3 protein. The table lists approximately 590,000 distinct CDR3 sequences, about 25% of them singletons. The sequenced sample consisted of naive CD8+ T cells from blood, with Jurkat cell RNA spiked in. The sample's subset: FACS-sorted CD8+CD4-CCR7+CD45RA+ naive T cells. These receptors originate from a human donor in good health. Some libraries in this study had Jurkat cell RNA spiked in.

J is TRBJ1-5 and V is TRBV19; possibly TRBD1 for D (5 bases). V was clipped by 3 bases and J by 6 bases, with 15 bases between them. The germline V gene has CDR1 LNHDA and CDR2 SQIVND (reference sequence). The CDR3 is made up of 15 amino acids. CDR3 in DNA: TGTGCCAGTAGTATGGTCCCCAGGGAAAGTCAGCCCCAGCATTTT. Its protein is CASSMVPRESQPQHF.

This clonotype was seen at least ten times. This chain links TRBV12-3 or TRBV12-4 with TRBJ2-3; D remains ambiguous. The CDR3 has 14 amino acids. Trimming left V 4 bases short and J 5 bases short, with 13 bases between. CDR3: CASSYAALVDTQYF. For the CDR3, the DNA is TGTGCCAGCAGTTATGCCGCCTTGGTAGATACGCAGTATTTT.

This clonotype showed up just once. A clone one base away is much larger, so this may be a read error. The gene calls are TRBV2 and TRBJ2-3; the D gene is possibly TRBD2 (5 bases). The V gene's germline CDR1 is SNHLY and CDR2 FYNNEI. This CDR3 comprises 12 residues. V was pared by 7 bases and J by 4 bases, with 9 bases between. The CDR3 sequence: CASKVSADTQYF. In DNA, the CDR3 is TGTGCCAGCAAGGTTAGCGCAGATACGCAGTATTTT.

This clonotype was counted at least ten times. The rearrangement uses TRBV12-3 or TRBV12-4 and TRBJ2-5, with 7 bases identical to TRBD1. The CDR3 runs to 16 residues. The ends lost 4 bases at V and 1 base at J; junction bases unmatched: 9. The CDR3 spells CASSSGQALFQETQYF. Written as DNA, the CDR3 is TGTGCCAGCAGTTCTGGACAGGCCCTATTCCAAGAGACCCAGTACTTC.

This clonotype was found many times. The gene calls are TRBV6-6 and TRBJ2-4; 7 bases map to TRBD1. CDR1 is MNHNY and CDR2 is SVGAGI in the germline V gene (reference sequence). The CDR3 extends over 16 amino acids. J gave up 5 bases and V 1 base, and 8 bases lay outside the gene matches. DNA of the CDR3: TGTGCCAGCAGTTACTATCCCGGGACAGCGGAAAACATTCAGTACTTC. Amino acids: CASSYYPGTAENIQYF.

V gene TRBV19 combines with J gene TRBJ1-5; TRBD1 matches 9 bases. CDR3 size: 15 residues. The ends lost 3 bases at V and 4 bases at J; junction bases unmatched: 4. The germline V gene has CDR1 LNHDA and CDR2 SQIVND (reference sequence). In DNA, the CDR3 is TGTGCCAGTAGTATCTGGGACAGGGAGAATCAGCCCCAGCATTTT. This translates into CASSIWDRENQPQHF.

This clonotype was picked up a small number of times. This may be a read error: a much more frequent sequence differs by one nucleotide. The chain links TRBV7-9 to TRBJ1-1; D is unresolved. Per the germline V gene, CDR1 is SEHNR and CDR2 is FQNEAQ (reference sequence). This CDR3 is 16 amino acids long. The CDR3 DNA reads TGTGCCATCAGCCCGGACCTTACTGGTAGGGTCACTGAAGCTTTCTTT. Translating it yields CAISPDLTGRVTEAFF.

Notes on this clonotype: This may arise from a read error, as a much more abundant clone is one base away. The chain joins TRBV29-1 to TRBJ2-7; no clear D gene. V lost 1 base and J 2 bases, leaving 15 bases between the germline ends. Germline values: CDR1 SQVTM, CDR2 ANQGSEA. This CDR3 has 15 residues. The CDR3 sequence: CSVEGSGGGPYEQYF. CDR3 bases: TGCAGCGTTGAAGGGAGTGGCGGTGGGCCCTACGAGCAGTACTTC.

About this clonotype itself: A much larger clone differs from this one at a single base, so this may be a read error. The chain links TRBV28 to TRBJ1-1, with TRBD1 matching over 7 bases. This CDR3 has 14 residues. Germline V gives CDR1 MDHEN, CDR2 SYDVKM. V shed 3 bases and J 6 bases; nucleotides not matched to a gene: 7. DNA for the CDR3: TGTGCCAGCAGTTTGGTACAGGGGAAGGCTGAAGCTTTCTTT. Its translation is CASSLVQGKAEAFF.

This clonotype was counted once. This sequence joins TRBV11-3 and TRBJ2-7; unclear D gene. Per germline, CDR1 SGHNT and CDR2 YENEEA. V lost 2 bases to trimming and J lost 5 bases, with 10 bases between them. CDR3 size: 13 residues. Here the CDR3 reads CASSLRPGDEQYF. As DNA, the CDR3 is TGTGCCAGCAGCTTAAGACCCGGCGACGAGCAGTACTTC.

This clonotype has ten or more counts. The chain recombines TRBV4-2 with TRBJ1-2, with TRBD1 matching 8 bases. The CDR3 totals 14 residues. The trim removed 3 bases at V and 6 bases at J, leaving 6 bases unmatched. Germline CDR1 is LGHNA and CDR2 is YNFKEQ. CDR3 amino acids: CASSHEGQGNGYTF. The CDR3 DNA reads TGTGCCAGCAGCCACGAAGGACAGGGTAATGGCTACACCTTC.

This clonotype was counted at least ten times. This chain uses TRBV28 with TRBJ2-3, with TRBD2 identical over 7 bases. The V and J ends lost 3 bases and 2 bases, in that order; junction bases with no gene match: 5. Germline lookup yields CDR1 MDHEN and CDR2 SYDVKM. The CDR3 spans 15 residues. For the CDR3, the DNA is TGTGCCAGCAGTTTGTCCGGGACTACCACAGATACGCAGTATTTT. As protein: CASSLSGTTTDTQYF.

In its sample, this clonotype was seen a few times. The V and J genes are TRBV2 and TRBJ2-7, with D tentatively TRBD1 (5 bases). The length of the CDR3 is 15 residues. The V gene's germline CDR1 is SNHLY and CDR2 FYNNEI. The V end was cut by 8 bases, the J end by 1 base, with 18 bases between. CDR3 sequence: CASVEEQGPSYEQYF. The CDR3 nucleotides read TGTGCCAGCGTAGAAGAGCAGGGCCCTTCCTACGAGCAGTACTTC.

The V and J genes are TRBV30 and TRBJ1-1; 9 bases fit TRBD1. V gave up 5 bases and J gave up 0 bases; unmatched junction bases: 7. The germline V gene has CDR1 GTSNPN and CDR2 SVGIG (reference sequence). This CDR3 spans 15 amino acids. CDR3 bases: TGTGCCTGGGGTGGGGGGACAGGGATGAACACTGAAGCTTTCTTT. Translating it yields CAWGGGTGMNTEAFF.

As for this clonotype: A read error may explain this, as a much larger clone is one base away. J is TRBJ2-3 and V is TRBV7-9; TRBD2 agrees at 8 bases. Germline V lookup: CDR1 SEHNR, CDR2 FQNEAQ (reference sequence). Trimming cost V 5 bases and J 3 bases; bases outside gene matches: 10. The CDR3 spans 16 residues. CDR3 sequence reads: CASSPQQRERTDTQYF. Here the CDR3 DNA reads TGTGCCAGCAGCCCCCAGCAGCGGGAGAGAACAGATACGCAGTATTTT.

V gene TRBV5-5 combines with J gene TRBJ2-3; 9 bases are a match to TRBD2. Trimming removed 6 bases from V and 2 bases from J; junction bases left unmatched: 13. This CDR3 has 17 amino acids. Germline V lookup: CDR1 SGHKS, CDR2 YYEKEE (reference sequence). CDR3 amino acids: CASTQLGLAQITDTQYF. The CDR3 nucleotides are TGTGCCAGCACCCAATTAGGACTAGCGCAGATCACAGATACGCAGTATTTT.

This clonotype was observed a handful of times. This sequence joins TRBV11-2 and TRBJ1-4; D remains ambiguous. This CDR3 spans 13 amino acids. Germline V gene data show CDR1 as SGHAT and CDR2 as FQNNGV. Trimming cost V 5 bases and J 8 bases, with 12 bases left between them. The CDR3 loop is CASSPEAAEKLFF. The CDR3 DNA reads TGTGCCAGCAGCCCTGAAGCCGCCGAAAAACTGTTTTTT.

Details on this clonotype: A read error may be the cause here, since a much bigger clone is one base away. Here the CDR3 DNA reads TGCGCCAGCAGCCCAGATCGACTACCCTACTATGGCTACACCTTC. Translated: CASSPDRLPYYGYTF. The chain is built from TRBV4-3 and TRBJ1-2; the D is unclear. V lost 4 bases and J lost 3, with 15 bases in between. The CDR3 runs 15 residues. Germline loops: CDR1 LGHNA, CDR2 YSLEER.

The table lists this clonotype with a few counts. The chain carries TRBV28 and TRBJ1-2; D not resolved. CDR1 is MDHEN and CDR2 is SYDVKM in the germline V gene. This CDR3 comprises 16 residues. The V and J ends lost 3 bases and 0 bases respectively, with 14 bases between them. The CDR3 region is CASSFIFSGANYGYTF. CDR3 nucleotides: TGTGCCAGCAGTTTTATTTTTTCCGGGGCTAACTATGGCTACACCTTC.